These 12 T cell receptor beta chains came from one sample sequenced in a study of identical twins. TCRdb fed the 5' RACE reads into MiXCR, producing one record per CDR3 protein. The table has approximately 690,000 distinct CDR3 sequences, around 6% seen once. What was sequenced was naive T cells sorted from blood. The receptors stem from a man aged 18 to 29 in good health.

This clonotype was seen ten or more times. The J gene is TRBJ2-7, the V gene TRBV5-6; the D gene is possibly TRBD2 (5 bases). Germline CDR1 is SGHDT and CDR2 is YYEEEE. V was clipped by 6 bases and J by 0 bases, with 13 bases between them. The CDR3 spans 14 residues. The CDR3 DNA is TGTGCCAGCATCGAGCGGCCGAGCTCCTACGAGCAGTACTTC. Protein product: CASIERPSSYEQYF.

V gene TRBV20-1 combines with J gene TRBJ2-7; 9 nucleotides agree with TRBD2. CDR3 length equals 17 residues. CDR1 and CDR2 from the germline V gene are DFQATT and SNEGSKA (reference sequence). The V segment lost 2 bases and the J segment 4 bases; nucleotides outside the gene matches: 15. CDR3 in amino acids: CSARNPVSGRSRYEQYF. The CDR3 DNA sequence: TGCAGTGCTAGAAACCCCGTTAGCGGGAGATCTCGGTACGAGCAGTACTTC.

This clonotype was found a few times. This rearrangement joins TRBV20-1 to TRBJ2-5, with TRBD2 identical over 8 bases. The germline V gene has CDR1 DFQATT and CDR2 SNEGSKA (reference sequence). The CDR3 runs to 15 residues. V shed 5 bases, J shed 5 bases, and the junction held 13 bases outside the gene matches. CDR3 DNA sequence: TGCAGTGCTCTCGGACTTTACCCGGGGGGGGAGACCCAGTACTTC. Its translation: CSALGLYPGGETQYF.

Ten or more counts support this clonotype. The rearrangement uses TRBV24-1 and TRBJ2-2; 10 bases map to TRBD1. CDR3 size: 16 residues. Germline-derived CDR1 and CDR2 are KGHDR and SFDVKD. V dropped 4 bases and J dropped 3; count of bases not matched to a gene: 4. The CDR3 DNA sequence: TGTGCCACCAGTGACCCCGGGACAGGGGACACCGGGGAGCTGTTTTTT. It yields the protein CATSDPGTGDTGELFF.

This clonotype was seen ten or more times. This chain uses TRBV6-2 or TRBV6-3 with TRBJ2-1; 9 bases are shared with TRBD2. V shed 7 bases, J shed 5 bases, and the junction held 12 bases outside the gene matches. Germline CDR1 MNHEY, CDR2 SVGEGT. The CDR3 spans 16 residues. The chain's CDR3 is CASTKPGLATHNEQFF. DNA of the CDR3: TGTGCCAGCACCAAACCGGGACTAGCTACTCACAATGAGCAGTTCTTC.

There are a few counts of this clonotype. The chain uses TRBV5-4 and TRBJ2-5; D is undetermined. Germline V gives CDR1 SGHNT, CDR2 YYREEE (reference sequence). The CDR3 contains 17 residues. Trimming stripped 3 bases from V and 0 bases from J, with 18 bases between. The CDR3 DNA reads TGTGCCAGCAGCTCCGCGGCTAGATCTGCTAACCAAGAGACCCAGTACTTC. Encoded protein: CASSSAARSANQETQYF. The entire variable domain, with the rest obtained from reference TRBV5-4 and TRBJ2-5, is as follows: ETGVTQSPTHLIKTRGQQVTLRCSSQSGHNTVSWYQQALGQGPQFIFQYYREEENGRGNFPPRFSGLQFPNYSSELNVNALELDDSALYLCASSSAARSANQETQYFGPGTRLLVL.

This clonotype was seen a few times. The chain employs TRBV6-2 or TRBV6-3 and TRBJ2-1; D ambiguous. CDR3 size: 15 residues. V shed 6 bases and J shed 5 bases, with 17 bases lying between them. CDR1 MNHEY and CDR2 SVGEGT come from the germline V gene. CDR3 sequence (DNA): TGTGCCAGCAGCCCCCCCTGGGGAAGCGACAATGAGCAGTTCTTC. Translation gives CASSPPWGSDNEQFF.

In this sample, this clonotype turned up many times. The V call is TRBV10-3, the J call TRBJ2-1; 8 positions match TRBD1. With 6 bases clipped from V and 6 bases from J, the junction kept 7 bases outside the gene matches. CDR3 length: 14 residues. The germline V gene has CDR1 ENHRY and CDR2 SYGVKD. This CDR3 is CAIRDRERVNEQFF. For the CDR3, the DNA is TGTGCCATCAGGGACAGGGAACGGGTCAATGAGCAGTTCTTC.

This clonotype was observed at least ten times. The chain carries TRBV30 and TRBJ2-1; D not certain. CDR1 GTSNPN and CDR2 SVGIG come from the germline V gene (reference sequence). Trimming stripped 2 bases from V and 3 bases from J, with 5 bases between. The length of the CDR3 is 12 residues. The CDR3 nucleotides read TGTGCCTGGAGTCCGGACTACAATGAGCAGTTCTTC. Translation: CAWSPDYNEQFF.

There are many counts of this clonotype. The rearrangement links TRBV7-8 to TRBJ2-3; D might be TRBD1 or TRBD2, each matching 5 bases. The germline CDR1 and CDR2 sequences are SGHVS and FQNEAQ. The V gene lost 8 bases and the J gene lost 4 bases, with 13 bases spanning the gap. This CDR3 has 13 residues. The CDR3 DNA is TGTGCCAGCGGGACCAATCTCGCAGATACGCAGTATTTT. Protein product: CASGTNLADTQYF.

This clonotype showed up just a few times. The chain recombines TRBV9 with TRBJ2-1; 10 nucleotides match TRBD1. Germline loops: CDR1 SGDLS, CDR2 YYNGEE. The CDR3 is 14 residues long. Losses at the gene ends were 4 bases for V and 7 bases for J; bases not matched to a gene: 5. CDR3 residues: CASSSRQGANEQFF. The DNA for the CDR3 is TGTGCCAGCAGCTCTCGACAGGGGGCTAATGAGCAGTTCTTC.

This clonotype occurred a few times. In DNA, the CDR3 is TGTGCCAGCAGCTTACAGGCCGGGAGGGGTTACGAGCAGTACGTC. Its protein product is CASSLQAGRGYEQYV. The rearrangement uses TRBV11-2 and TRBJ2-7; TRBD2 agrees at 8 bases. With V trimmed by 2 bases and J by 4 bases, 7 bases remained unmatched. The CDR3 runs to 15 residues. Germline CDR1 and CDR2: SGHAT and FQNNGV.